The present entry profiles one T cell receptor (beta chain) with its context. The antigen it binds to is not known. Within one base of it there is no much larger clone, and no base qualities were kept. This specimen belongs to a study of blood T cells in healthy people across ages (dated by TCRdb to the mid-2010s). In the study overall: In model experiments, template switching captured roughly one uniquely barcoded TCR beta cDNA molecule for every two T cells. Four age groups were formed from the donors: young (average about 16 years), middle-aged (around 37), aged (approximately 60) and long-lived (around 82). The study measured age-related changes in TCR beta repertoire diversity using deep sequencing normalized with unique cDNA molecular identifiers. Using the same blood draw, the study looked at two additional independent replicas of 1 million unique cDNA reads for two donors, one aged 18 to 30 and the other aged 80 or older. Overall study results and their limits: Observed TCR beta diversity per million T cells fell roughly linearly with age, and a significant reduction was already apparent by age roughly 40. Total diversity estimates from one million sequenced T cells were considered lower bounds and underestimates. The CMV infection status of donors was not known, potentially confounding age-related changes in expanded clonotypes. Conclusive comparison of naive and antigen-experienced compartments was prevented by the profiling of bulk unsorted PBMCs. The percentage of naive T cells measured by flow cytometry correlated strongly with observed TCR beta diversity. Compared with the aged group, the long-lived group had more naive CD4+ T cells, fewer expanded clones and increased TCR diversity, suggesting age selection.

Library construction relied on 5' RACE. Sequencing used an Illumina HiSeq 2500. A second PCR of roughly 6 to 11 cycles was run with a J-beta primer mix and a sample-barcoded 5' primer. A unique molecular identifier was introduced onto each TCR beta cDNA molecule by a template-switch 5' adaptor carrying 12 random nucleotides. Each sample yielded at least 2.5 million CDR3-containing paired-end reads. First-strand cDNA synthesis was performed from all RNA using the Mint cDNA synthesis kit, with priming by a TRBC-specific oligonucleotide. Following uracil-DNA glycosylase treatment, all cDNA underwent a first 18-cycle PCR with the universal primers M1SS and BC2_uni_R. The study's own analysis went as follows. For normalization, 1 million high-quality reads, each with a distinct molecular identifier, were randomly selected from each sample. Reads sharing molecular identifiers were discarded rather than binned into consensus sequences. MiTCR, set to a Q25 quality threshold and the strictest error-elimination algorithm, was used for CDR3 identification, clonotype clustering and error correction. A nonparametric unseen species model with Euler transformation was used to estimate lower-bound total TCR beta diversity. TCRdb's own reprocessing of the public reads used fastp at Q25 and MiXCR and kept productive beta chains. Entries that share a CDR3 protein sequence are merged under the most common genes and DNA. TCRdb assigned the V and J calls; the authors' analysis was not used. Present in this sample are approximately 800,000 distinct CDR3 sequences, roughly 24% of which were seen just once. The ten top clones hold approximately 2.9% of the sample.

The donors were about 40 Caucasian individuals from Russia, aged roughly 6 to 100 years, who were systemically healthy. Ten milliliters of peripheral blood were drawn from each donor into EDTA-treated Vacutainer tubes. Ficoll-Paque density-gradient centrifugation was used to isolate PBMCs, with at least 6 million obtained per sample. Trizol reagent was used to extract total RNA from PBMCs, with at least 6 micrograms per sample. The percentages of naive CD45RAhigh/CD27high T cells were determined by flow cytometry on a PBMC aliquot from every donor. V is cut by 2 bases and J by 3 bases, and the space between the germline ends is 4 bases. Per the germline V gene (reference sequence), LGHDT is the CDR1 and YNNKEL is the CDR2. Its CDR3 holds 13 amino acids, cysteine through phenylalanine. The only DNA kept is the CDR3, 39 bases in frame from the first base. The same data also went into a second study, on T cells of mothers and their children. As the second study states: Nine systemically healthy Caucasian individuals served as donors, namely three mothers together with their six children. cDNA synthesis used all of the extracted RNA, with approximately 1.4 ug of RNA in each 15 ul reaction. In the second PCR, the M1S primer introduced both the sample barcodes and 2-4 random nucleotides. Over 8.5 million TCR beta CDR3 reads were obtained for each mother, and some 3.1 million reads were obtained for each child. Thymic selection shapes the output of TCR recombination in a similar way in related and unrelated pairs, and inherited differences have a minor effect. Normalized repertoire overlap was always slightly but never significantly higher in related than unrelated mother-child pairs. With a sensitivity of about 100 clones per million clonotypes, no persistent microchimeric T cell clones were detected. Deep NGS was used in the study to compare the TCR beta repertoires of mothers and children and to look for features that separate related mother-child pairs from unrelated individuals. Mothers averaged roughly 36 +/- 4 years of age and children averaged around 10 +/- 4 years. Libraries were sequenced on Illumina HiSeq 2000 with 100+100 nt paired-end reads after adapter ligation with NEBNext reagents. To prevent cross-contamination, the mother and child libraries were prepared a month apart and were sequenced in separate runs. Each donor had between roughly 450,000 and 2,300,000 distinct TCR beta clonotypes identified. Naive TCR beta clonotypes were estimated from low-frequency clonotypes matched to each donor's FACS-determined naive share, without sorting.

The receptor comes from a boy between 10 and 17 years old in good health. This sequence uses TRBV3-1 and TRBJ2-2, with the D gene uncertain. The material sequenced was blood. The sequenced DNA is TGTGCCAGCAGCCAACAGCACACCGGGGAGCTGTTTTTT. Its protein product is CASSQQHTGELFF.